This TCR beta chain was found in a study of blood T cell repertoires in COVID-19. As for the study in general: Sites across the United States, Italy and Spain contributed samples from acute and convalescent COVID-19. The analysed material was cDNA or gDNA that came from T cells, B-cell-depleted T cells, or PBMCs.

Germline CDR1 and CDR2: SEHNR and FQNEAQ (reference sequence). The CDR3 has 16 residues. Trimming shortened V by 4 bases and J by 4 bases, and 18 bases separated the two germline ends. Seattle-derived patients entered the study during active infection and were followed longitudinally. Per the original data handling: Scientists estimated how many nucleated cells there were by amplifying reference gene primers. The method was immunoSEQ multiplex PCR; TCRdb's version includes in-frame clones alone and lacks a portion of them. V and J calls and clone size follow that table, whereas D and trimming were derived from the DNA. The profile shows roughly 250,000 clones, approximately 83% of them singletons.

This clonotype originated in a person aged 65 to 85 with COVID-19, enrolled during active disease. The chain joins TRBV7-9 to TRBJ2-3, with a tentative D call TRBD1 (6 bases). The sequenced sample was peripheral blood. Written as DNA, the CDR3 is TGTGCCAGCAGCTCGTATGGACAGCCTCGCGCAGATACGCAGTATTTT. Its protein is CASSSYGQPRADTQYF.